The text below deals with one T cell receptor (beta chain). This sample was included in a study of blood T cell repertoires in COVID-19. Study in general: Nucleic acid was either cDNA or gDNA, and it came from T cells, B-cell-depleted T cells, or PBMCs.

Germline V gene sequence: CDR1 SGHNT, CDR2 YYREEE (reference sequence). The CDR3 covers 14 residues. Trimming removed 4 bases at V and 3 bases at J, with 13 bases between. Generated by immunoSEQ multiplex PCR, the TCRdb table keeps only in-frame clones and is missing some. The sample lists 160,000 or so clones, about 90% occurring once. Sequencing was performed on PBMCs or T cells enriched from blood (not recorded which). This receptor was obtained from a human donor with acute COVID-19. The donor label of this sample is uncertain. This chain links TRBV5-4 with TRBJ1-1; unclear D gene. The chain's CDR3 is CASSPSRADTEAFF. The CDR3 nucleotides read TGTGCCAGCAGCCCTTCGAGGGCGGACACTGAAGCTTTCTTT.